The 5 T cell receptor beta chains below were found in one sample sequenced in a study of blood T cell repertoires in COVID-19. Profiled with immunoSEQ multiplex PCR; TCRdb holds only in-frame clones, not every one. The repertoire has over 120,000 clones, approximately 84% of them found once; the top ten carry about 2.8%. The sample taken for sequencing was peripheral blood. These receptor sequences come from a human donor with acute or convalescent COVID-19. The donor label of this sample is uncertain.

V gene TRBV9 combines with J gene TRBJ1-4, with a tentative D call TRBD1 (5 bases). V lost 2 bases and J 0 bases, leaving 14 bases between the germline ends. The V gene's germline CDR1 is SGDLS and CDR2 YYNGEE. The CDR3 is 17 residues long. In DNA, the CDR3 is TGTGCCAGCAGCGTTCGCCCGGACACCACAACTAATGAAAAACTGTTTTTT. Translation: CASSVRPDTTTNEKLFF.

The chain couples TRBV2 to TRBJ1-2; D gene ambiguous. Germline CDR1 reads SNHLY; CDR2 reads FYNNEI. Trimming removed 2 bases at V and 3 bases at J, with 13 bases between. This CDR3 contains 15 residues. The DNA for the CDR3 is TGTGCCAGCAGTGAAAGGCGGATCGCTGACTATGGCTACACCTTC. Translation: CASSERRIADYGYTF.

The genes are TRBV7-8 and TRBJ2-4, with 7 bases fitting TRBD1. The CDR3 has 15 residues. J lost 8 bases, V lost 5 bases, and 12 bases had no gene match. CDR1 SGHVS and CDR2 FQNEAQ come from the germline V gene. The CDR3 bases are TGTGCCAGCAGCCTAGAGACAGGGTTATTAGACATTCAGTACTTC. This sequence encodes CASSLETGLLDIQYF.

This chain links TRBV5-1 with TRBJ2-1, with D unclear. This CDR3 comprises 14 residues. Trimming took off 2 bases at V and 5 bases at J, with 11 bases between the two ends. In germline, CDR1 is SGHRS, CDR2 YFSETQ. CDR3 sequence: CASSFNSFDNEQFF. The CDR3 DNA is TGCGCCAGCAGCTTCAATAGTTTCGACAATGAGCAGTTCTTC.

The chain links TRBV6-5 to TRBJ1-1, with a possible D match to TRBD1 (5 bases). The CDR3 runs 14 residues. Germline loops: CDR1 MNHEY, CDR2 SVGAGI. The V gene lost 6 bases and the J gene lost 6 bases, with 17 bases spanning the gap. DNA for the CDR3: TGTGCCAGCAGGTATCTCTTCAGGGCCCCTGAAGCTTTCTTT. Translating gives CASRYLFRAPEAFF.